The sequence of this T cell receptor (beta chain) was determined in a study of breast tumors, draining lymph nodes, adjacent tissues. TCRdb reprocessed the multiplex PCR reads with MiXCR, giving one entry per CDR3 protein. The sample shows some 130,000 distinct CDR3 sequences, about 20% of them seen only once. The table lists this clonotype with many counts. Its antigen is not identified. General study points: Tumor repertoires ranked between lymph nodes and nontumor tissue in diversity, with V and J gene preferences. Luminal-like breast cancer showed significantly greater tumor-nontumor repertoire similarity than basal-like breast cancer did.

Samples came from axillary lymph nodes draining the breast cancer. The receptor was derived from a female donor with breast cancer. Some clones in this sample may be carry-over from other donors' samples. The sequenced sample was axillary lymph node tissue.

The CDR3 coding sequence is TGTGCCAGCAGCTTGGCGGGACAGGGGTACTACGAGCAGTACTTC. Amino acids: CASSLAGQGYYEQYF. This sequence joins TRBV5-5 and TRBJ2-7, with 10 bases fitting TRBD1. The CDR3 is made up of 15 amino acids. V was pared by 0 bases and J by 3 bases, with 3 bases of the junction left unmatched. The germline CDR1 and CDR2 sequences are SGHKS and YYEKEE (reference sequence).